This T cell receptor (beta chain) was captured in a study of tumor and adjacent non-tumor tissue in lung cancer. On the study more broadly: Stage I to III disease affected about nine men and roughly five women aged about 30 to 76. Some 4.2 million productive TCRbeta reads were obtained per sample on average. Overall study findings and caveats: Tumor repertoires had a smaller top 100 clone share than normal lung.

Three rounds of nested PCR, following a modified ARM-PCR protocol, produced the TCRbeta library. TCRdb re-derived calls from the multiplex PCR reads in MiXCR, one entry per CDR3 protein. Of about 90,000 distinct CDR3 sequences listed, around three quarters are singletons. Judged by abundance, this clonotype is medium-sized. The antigen is unknown. V was cut by 7 bases and J by 0 bases, with 19 bases left in between. The CDR3 has 17 residues. From germline, CDR1 is MNHNS and CDR2 SASEGT. This sample's RNA came from whole unsorted tissue. This non-tumor lung sample came from over 3 cm beyond the tumor edge. Chemotherapy-naive patients with new lung cancer underwent thoracic surgery in China, August–late 2014.

The chain combines TRBV6-1 with TRBJ1-5; D gene ambiguous. Material for sequencing was distant non-tumor lung tissue. The source is a woman between 45 and 60 years old with non-small cell lung cancer. CDR3 in DNA: TGTGCCAGCAAACGAGCCCGGGAGGGAAATAGCAATCAGCCCCAGCATTTT. Translated: CASKRAREGNSNQPQHF.